The subject of this entry is one T cell receptor beta chain. This clonotype came up many times. Its binding antigen is unknown. Base-call qualities are not available, and no considerably larger clone is one nucleotide away. From a lookup of the germline V gene, CDR1 and CDR2 are SGHTA and FQGNSA. V is clipped by 5 bases and J by 6 bases, and the sequence between their germline boundaries is 16 bases long. Including cysteine and phenylalanine, the CDR3 has 14 amino acids. Just the 42-base CDR3 DNA is kept, in frame starting at base 1. The data belong to a study of CD8 T cells in ankylosing spondylitis (dated by TCRdb to the late 2010s). Regarding the complete study: T cell receptor beta repertoires were profiled in healthy donors and ankylosing spondylitis patients so that disease-linked TCR variants could be found. Samples of peripheral blood were taken, and for ankylosing spondylitis patients, synovial fluid was collected as well. The full study cohort was made up of about two dozen ankylosing spondylitis patients and roughly 100 healthy donors. What the work shows at the level of the full study, not this receptor alone: Some motif variants had previously been reported in the synovial fluid and blood of reactive arthritis patients, which suggests shared mechanisms of disease initiation. According to the report, matched synovial fluid samples from ankylosing spondylitis patients were significantly enriched for the disease-linked clones. A TCR beta motif of eight highly homologous amino acid variants appeared characteristic of blood from ankylosing spondylitis patients. In peripheral blood, the disease-linked clones were found at relatively low frequencies and had a CD8+ phenotype.

Sequenced using an Illumina HiSeq 2500. TCR beta libraries were prepared by quantitative 5'-RACE with molecular barcodes. Per the authors' processing: A new computational method based on a probabilistic model of VDJ rearrangement was used to identify disease-linked TCR variants. TCRdb reprocessing: public reads trimmed at Q25 with fastp, clones called with MiXCR, in-frame beta chains kept. Records with the same CDR3 protein are collapsed into one entry carrying the most frequent genes and DNA. TCRdb, not the authors, supplied the V and J calls. A total of about 540,000 distinct CDR3 sequences appear in this sample, approximately 12% of them only once. The ten largest clones add up to nearly 7% of the sample.

This TCR was sampled from a male donor with ankylosing spondylitis. In this chain, TRBV7-2 is recombined with TRBJ2-5; the D region possibly corresponds to TRBD1 (5 bases align). Sequenced: blood, either unsorted or a sorted T cell fraction (not recorded which). The CDR3 protein: CASSPVQVPKTQYF. The DNA is TGTGCCAGCAGCCCCGTACAGGTCCCCAAGACCCAGTACTTC.